Listed below are T cell receptor beta chains from one sample, sequenced in a study of T cell changes during pregnancy in multiple sclerosis. Using immunoSEQ multiplex PCR, the repertoire was profiled, and TCRdb retains in-frame clones only, with some absent. Seen here are tens of thousands of clones, around 90% observed once, and the top ten hold 5.4%. The sample here was peripheral blood, taken in the third trimester of pregnancy. These receptors were taken from a female donor in good health, enrolled as a control in a pregnancy study. Both conserved end residues are part of each CDR3. D genes are given only for firm matches. Size tells how often a clone was seen (once, few, many) or the class of an expanded clone, and some rows leave it out.

v_gene: TRBV4-1
abundance: -
j_gene: TRBJ2-5
d_gene: -
len: 17
CDR3aa: CASSQDPTPGFQETQYF
CDR3nt: TGCGCCAGCAGCCAAGATCCCACCCCGGGGTTCCAAGAGACCCAGTACTTC

v_gene: TRBV19
abundance: -
j_gene: TRBJ1-1
d_gene: -
len: 14
CDR3aa: CASSSRDTPYEAFF
CDR3nt: TGTGCCAGTAGTTCCCGGGACACGCCCTATGAGGCTTTCTTT

v_gene: TRBV6-5
abundance: -
j_gene: TRBJ1-1
d_gene: TRBD1
len: 13
CDR3aa: CASSRGQGFEAFF
CDR3nt: TGTGCCAGCAGTCGGGGACAGGGGTTTGAAGCTTTCTTT

v_gene: TRBV9
abundance: -
j_gene: TRBJ2-3
d_gene: -
len: 17
CDR3aa: CASSDHRVGERTDTQYF
CDR3nt: TGTGCCAGCAGCGATCATAGAGTCGGGGAACGCACAGATACGCAGTATTTT

v_gene: TRBV11-2
abundance: -
j_gene: TRBJ2-2
d_gene: TRBD2
len: 19
CDR3aa: CASSLDLKRGGPDTGELFF
CDR3nt: TGTGCCAGCAGCTTAGATTTGAAGCGGGGGGGCCCGGACACCGGGGAGCTGTTTTTT

v_gene: TRBV6-6
abundance: -
j_gene: TRBJ1-3
d_gene: TRBD1
len: 14
CDR3aa: CASRGTASGNTIYF
CDR3nt: TGTGCCAGCAGAGGGACAGCCTCTGGAAACACCATATATTTT

v_gene: TRBV9
abundance: -
j_gene: TRBJ1-5
d_gene: -
len: 17
CDR3aa: CASSTYLPHNSNQPQHF
CDR3nt: TGTGCCAGCTCTACCTATTTGCCCCATAATAGCAATCAGCCCCAGCATTTT

v_gene: TRBV28
abundance: -
j_gene: TRBJ2-1
d_gene: TRBD2
len: 15
CDR3aa: CASRPLAGGPGEQFF
CDR3nt: TGTGCCAGCAGACCCCTAGCGGGAGGGCCGGGGGAGCAGTTCTTC

v_gene: TRBV2
abundance: -
j_gene: TRBJ2-3
d_gene: TRBD1
len: 14
CDR3aa: CASSVGQGPDTQYF
CDR3nt: TGTGCCAGCAGTGTGGGACAGGGGCCAGATACGCAGTATTTT

v_gene: TRBV7-9
abundance: -
j_gene: TRBJ2-5
d_gene: TRBD2
len: 14
CDR3aa: CASSSSVGGETQYF
CDR3nt: TGTGCCAGCAGCTCTAGTGTGGGAGGGGAGACCCAGTACTTC

v_gene: TRBV5-4
abundance: -
j_gene: TRBJ2-3
d_gene: -
len: 15
CDR3aa: CASSLEGQGKGTQYF
CDR3nt: TGTGCCAGCAGCTTGGAGGGGCAGGGTAAGGGTACGCAGTATTTT

v_gene: TRBV6-5
abundance: -
j_gene: TRBJ2-3
d_gene: TRBD1
len: 16
CDR3aa: CASSYADRASTDTQYF
CDR3nt: TGTGCCAGCAGTTACGCGGACAGGGCTAGCACAGATACGCAGTATTTT

v_gene: TRBV19
abundance: -
j_gene: TRBJ1-1
d_gene: -
len: 13
CDR3aa: CASSILQGTEAFF
CDR3nt: TGTGCCAGTAGTATACTACAGGGAACTGAAGCTTTCTTT

v_gene: TRBV28
abundance: -
j_gene: TRBJ2-3
d_gene: -
len: 14
CDR3aa: CASSLIGDTDTQYF
CDR3nt: TGTGCCAGCAGTTTGATAGGGGACACAGATACGCAGTATTTT

v_gene: TRBV7-6
abundance: -
j_gene: TRBJ2-3
d_gene: TRBD1
len: 17
CDR3aa: CASSLGGTGGKTDTQYF
CDR3nt: TGTGCCAGCAGCTTGGGAGGGACAGGGGGAAAAACAGATACGCAGTATTTT

v_gene: TRBV6-5
abundance: -
j_gene: TRBJ2-1
d_gene: TRBD1
len: 12
CDR3aa: CASRNTGDEQFF
CDR3nt: TGTGCCAGCAGGAACACAGGGGATGAGCAGTTCTTC

v_gene: TRBV5-1
abundance: -
j_gene: TRBJ1-1
d_gene: TRBD1
len: 16
CDR3aa: CASSLDVWTGGTEAFF
CDR3nt: TGCGCCAGCAGCTTGGACGTCTGGACAGGGGGCACTGAAGCTTTCTTT

v_gene: TRBV5-6
abundance: -
j_gene: TRBJ2-5
d_gene: TRBD1
len: 14
CDR3aa: CASSLGQGMETQYF
CDR3nt: TGTGCCAGCAGCCTAGGACAGGGAATGGAGACCCAGTACTTC

v_gene: TRBV2
abundance: -
j_gene: TRBJ2-7
d_gene: -
len: 11
CDR3aa: CASRTFYEQYF
CDR3nt: TGTGCCAGCAGGACTTTTTACGAGCAGTACTTC

v_gene: TRBV6-4
abundance: -
j_gene: TRBJ2-5
d_gene: TRBD2
len: 15
CDR3aa: CASSGLAGDSETQYF
CDR3nt: TGTGCCAGCAGTGGACTAGCGGGCGACTCGGAGACCCAGTACTTC

v_gene: TRBV11-2
abundance: -
j_gene: TRBJ2-7
d_gene: TRBD2
len: 13
CDR3aa: CASSPTGGSEQYF
CDR3nt: TGTGCCAGCAGCCCAACGGGGGGGAGCGAGCAGTACTTC

v_gene: TRBV25-1
abundance: once
j_gene: TRBJ1-2
d_gene: -
len: 15
CDR3aa: CASSGVTDSNYGYTF
CDR3nt: TGTGCCAGCAGCGGCGTCACCGACAGCAACTATGGCTACACCTTC

v_gene: TRBV7-4
abundance: -
j_gene: TRBJ2-7
d_gene: -
len: 15
CDR3aa: CASSLARLGRYEQYF
CDR3nt: TGTGCCAGCAGCTTAGCTAGACTAGGGAGGTACGAGCAGTACTTC

v_gene: TRBV6-1
abundance: -
j_gene: TRBJ1-2
d_gene: -
len: 16
CDR3aa: CASSETVKPRGYGYTF
CDR3nt: TGTGCCAGCAGCGAAACCGTGAAACCCCGGGGCTATGGCTACACCTTC

v_gene: TRBV13
abundance: -
j_gene: TRBJ2-7
d_gene: TRBD2
len: 16
CDR3aa: CASSSRVLAETYEQYF
CDR3nt: TGTGCCAGCAGCTCTAGGGTACTAGCGGAAACCTACGAGCAGTACTTC

v_gene: TRBV6-1
abundance: -
j_gene: TRBJ1-1
d_gene: -
len: 14
CDR3aa: CASSVSGGTTEAFF
CDR3nt: TGTGCCAGCAGTGTTTCGGGGGGGACCACTGAAGCTTTCTTT

v_gene: TRBV7-2
abundance: -
j_gene: TRBJ2-3
d_gene: -
len: 15
CDR3aa: CASSLGRVLGDTQYF
CDR3nt: TGTGCCAGCAGCTTAGGCAGGGTCCTGGGAGATACGCAGTATTTT

v_gene: TRBV7-8
abundance: once
j_gene: TRBJ1-5
d_gene: -
len: 13
CDR3aa: CASSEGEGQPQHF
CDR3nt: TGTGCCAGCAGCGAAGGGGAGGGTCAGCCCCAGCATTTT

v_gene: TRBV4-2
abundance: -
j_gene: TRBJ2-5
d_gene: -
len: 14
CDR3aa: CASSQGLGQKTQYF
CDR3nt: TGTGCCAGCAGCCAAGGGCTAGGACAAAAGACCCAGTACTTC

v_gene: TRBV6-5
abundance: -
j_gene: TRBJ1-2
d_gene: TRBD1
len: 13
CDR3aa: CASSYRQGDGYTF
CDR3nt: TGTGCCAGCAGTTACCGGCAGGGGGATGGCTACACCTTC

v_gene: TRBV4-3
abundance: -
j_gene: TRBJ2-2
d_gene: TRBD2
len: 18
CDR3aa: CASSHGGTSGGYGGELFF
CDR3nt: TGCGCCAGCAGCCATGGGGGGACTAGCGGGGGGTATGGCGGGGAGCTGTTTTTT

v_gene: TRBV15
abundance: -
j_gene: TRBJ2-7
d_gene: -
len: 16
CDR3aa: CATSTPNLRNSYEQYF
CDR3nt: TGTGCCACCAGCACCCCTAACCTCAGGAACTCCTACGAGCAGTACTTC

v_gene: TRBV6-6
abundance: -
j_gene: TRBJ2-3
d_gene: TRBD2
len: 16
CDR3aa: CASSYRLAGRTDTQYF
CDR3nt: TGTGCCAGCAGTTACCGACTAGCGGGGCGCACAGATACGCAGTATTTT

v_gene: TRBV2
abundance: -
j_gene: TRBJ2-1
d_gene: TRBD2
len: 15
CDR3aa: CASSRLAGGHGEQFF
CDR3nt: TGTGCCAGCAGTCGACTAGCGGGGGGGCATGGGGAGCAGTTCTTC

v_gene: TRBV12-5
abundance: once
j_gene: TRBJ2-7
d_gene: -
len: 12
CDR3aa: CASGLGQAEQYF
CDR3nt: TGTGCTAGTGGTTTGGGACAGGCGGAGCAGTACTTC

v_gene: TRBV7-7
abundance: -
j_gene: TRBJ2-5
d_gene: TRBD1
len: 15
CDR3aa: CASSPTGQDKETQYF
CDR3nt: TGTGCCAGCAGCCCGACGGGACAGGATAAGGAGACCCAGTACTTC

v_gene: TRBV30
abundance: once
j_gene: TRBJ1-2
d_gene: -
len: 16
CDR3aa: CAWASQPRGANYGYTF
CDR3nt: TGTGCCTGGGCCTCCCAGCCCCGGGGAGCTAACTATGGCTACACCTTC

v_gene: TRBV6-4
abundance: once
j_gene: TRBJ2-3
d_gene: TRBD1
len: 15
CDR3aa: CASSEAGGAADTQYF
CDR3nt: TGTGCCAGCAGTGAGGCAGGGGGCGCCGCCGATACGCAGTATTTT

v_gene: TRBV7-8
abundance: once
j_gene: TRBJ1-6
d_gene: -
len: 16
CDR3aa: CASSTYPRVDNSPLHF
CDR3nt: TGTGCCAGCAGCACCTACCCCAGGGTAGATAATTCACCCCTCCACTTT

v_gene: TRBV5-1
abundance: -
j_gene: TRBJ1-2
d_gene: TRBD1
len: 18
CDR3aa: CASSLGRRQGAYGYGYTF
CDR3nt: TGCGCCAGCAGCCTGGGTCGCCGACAGGGGGCTTATGGCTATGGCTACACCTTC

v_gene: TRBV9
abundance: -
j_gene: TRBJ1-1
d_gene: -
len: 16
CDR3aa: CASSLGAWDNGAEAFF
CDR3nt: TGTGCCAGCAGTTTGGGGGCCTGGGACAATGGGGCTGAAGCTTTCTTT

v_gene: TRBV27
abundance: -
j_gene: TRBJ1-5
d_gene: -
len: 12
CDR3aa: CASSFQGQPQHF
CDR3nt: TGTGCCAGCAGTTTTCAGGGACAGCCCCAGCATTTT

v_gene: TRBV4-3
abundance: -
j_gene: TRBJ2-3
d_gene: TRBD2
len: 16
CDR3aa: CASSQEPGLGADTQYF
CDR3nt: TGCGCCAGCAGCCAAGAACCGGGACTAGGGGCAGATACGCAGTATTTT

v_gene: TRBV28
abundance: -
j_gene: TRBJ2-2
d_gene: TRBD2
len: 14
CDR3aa: CASSLPGGTGELFF
CDR3nt: TGTGCCAGCAGTTTGCCGGGAGGCACCGGGGAGCTGTTTTTT

v_gene: TRBV19
abundance: -
j_gene: TRBJ1-1
d_gene: -
len: 16
CDR3aa: CASSPRQVLAGAEAFF
CDR3nt: TGTGCCAGTAGTCCCCGACAGGTCCTCGCGGGTGCTGAAGCTTTCTTT

v_gene: TRBV27
abundance: once
j_gene: TRBJ2-7
d_gene: TRBD2
len: 11
CDR3aa: CASTGGFEQYF
CDR3nt: TGTGCCAGCACGGGGGGTTTCGAGCAGTACTTC